The clone carrying this TCR beta chain has a handful of counts. Its antigen is not known. This sample stems from a study of response to subunit inactivated influenza vaccine. Whole-study findings and limits: Authors proposed each seasonal influenza vaccination draws in few new T cells.

The V and J ends lost 1 base and 5 bases respectively, with 7 bases between them. The CDR3 has 13 amino acids. TCRdb itself ran the RT-PCR reads through MiXCR, one entry per CDR3 protein. The sample records roughly 670,000 distinct CDR3 sequences, about 14% being singletons. The chain recombines TRBV12-3 or TRBV12-4 with TRBJ2-3; no reliable D call. The sequence derives from a middle-aged man who received an inactivated influenza vaccine. The sample consisted of PBMCs from blood, taken about 14 days before vaccination. Written as DNA, the CDR3 is TGTGCCAGCAGTTTAGTGCCTGGAGATACGCAGTATTTT. This sequence encodes CASSLVPGDTQYF.